This T cell receptor beta chain was observed in a study of cytomegalovirus exposure and HLA in healthy donors. Study results and limitations: Cytomegalovirus status was reportedly diagnosed by the classifier with high sensitivity and specificity.

V lost 4 bases to trimming and J lost 8 bases, with 8 bases between them. Germline V gene sequence: CDR1 MNHEY, CDR2 SVGAGI. The CDR3 has 12 residues. For this clone: The antigen is undetermined.

The repertoire was sequenced with immunoSEQ multiplex PCR; TCRdb's copy has only in-frame clones and lacks some. The sample lists about 360,000 clones; about nine tenths were seen once. The clonotype originates from a woman in her late teens or twenties in good health and CMV-seronegative. This chain links TRBV6-5 with TRBJ1-4; D gene uncertain. Sequencing used PBMCs. The CDR3 nucleotides read TGTGCCAGCAGTTTGAACGGGGAAAAACTGTTTTTT. It encodes CASSLNGEKLFF.